This TCR beta chain was recovered during a study of cytomegalovirus exposure and HLA in healthy donors. Regarding the study as a whole: Most likely, a cluster of highly shared sequence variants arose as a sequencing artifact. Later analysis demonstrated an association between a missense DCLRE1C variant and TCR beta V- and J-gene trimming.

Primers included in the PCR were 60 Vbeta and 13 Jbeta primers. Using immunoSEQ multiplex PCR, the repertoire was profiled, and TCRdb retains in-frame clones only, with some absent. This table has approximately 140,000 clones, 79% appearing once. A word on this clone: Its antigen is undetermined.

The sequenced material came from PBMCs. This receptor was obtained from a man aged 50 to 59 in good health and CMV-seropositive.

Here the CDR3 reads CASSGVRGTEAFF. CDR3 DNA: TGCGCCAGCAGCGGCGTCAGGGGGACTGAAGCTTTCTTT. This chain connects TRBV5-1 to TRBJ1-1; 7 bases are a match to TRBD1. Germline loops: CDR1 SGHRS, CDR2 YFSETQ. The J segment lost 5 bases and the V segment lost 4 bases, leaving 5 bases of the junction unmatched. The CDR3 extends over 13 amino acids.